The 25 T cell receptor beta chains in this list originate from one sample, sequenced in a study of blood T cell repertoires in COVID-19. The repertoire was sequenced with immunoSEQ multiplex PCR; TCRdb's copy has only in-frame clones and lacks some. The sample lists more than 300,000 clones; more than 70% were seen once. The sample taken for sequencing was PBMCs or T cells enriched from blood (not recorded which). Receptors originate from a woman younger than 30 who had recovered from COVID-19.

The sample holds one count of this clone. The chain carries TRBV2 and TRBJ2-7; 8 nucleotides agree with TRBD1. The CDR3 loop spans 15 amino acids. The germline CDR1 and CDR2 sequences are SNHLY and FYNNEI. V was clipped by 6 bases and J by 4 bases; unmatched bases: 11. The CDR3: CASREGAGGEYEQYF. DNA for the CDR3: TGTGCCAGCAGGGAGGGGGCAGGGGGCGAGTACGAGCAGTACTTC.

DNA for the CDR3: TGTGCCAGCAGCTTAGGGGAAGGGGCTAATGAAAAACTGTTTTTT. Translated: CASSLGEGANEKLFF. V and J are TRBV7-9 and TRBJ1-4; weak D call: TRBD1 (5 bases). This CDR3 is built from 15 residues. V was cut by 1 base and J by 3 bases, with 9 bases left in between. Germline values: CDR1 SEHNR, CDR2 FQNEAQ (reference sequence).

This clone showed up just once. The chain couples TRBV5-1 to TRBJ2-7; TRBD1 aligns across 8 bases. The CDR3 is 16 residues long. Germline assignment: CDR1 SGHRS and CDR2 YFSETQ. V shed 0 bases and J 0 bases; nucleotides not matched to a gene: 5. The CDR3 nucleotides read TGCGCCAGCAGCTTGGTGCCAGGGGGCGCCTCCTACGAGCAGTACTTC. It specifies CASSLVPGGASYEQYF.

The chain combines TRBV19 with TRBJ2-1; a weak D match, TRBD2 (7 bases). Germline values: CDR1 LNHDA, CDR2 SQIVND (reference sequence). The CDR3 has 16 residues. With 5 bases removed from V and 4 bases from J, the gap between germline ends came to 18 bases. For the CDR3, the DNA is TGTGCCAGTAGTGCTGATCTGGGGGGGGCTTACAATGAGCAGTTCTTC. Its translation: CASSADLGGAYNEQFF.

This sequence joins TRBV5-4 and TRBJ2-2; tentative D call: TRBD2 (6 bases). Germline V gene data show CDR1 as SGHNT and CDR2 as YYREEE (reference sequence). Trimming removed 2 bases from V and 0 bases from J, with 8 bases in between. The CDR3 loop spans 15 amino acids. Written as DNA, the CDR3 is TGTGCCAGCAGCTTCGGACTATCGAACACCGGGGAGCTGTTTTTT. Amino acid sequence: CASSFGLSNTGELFF.

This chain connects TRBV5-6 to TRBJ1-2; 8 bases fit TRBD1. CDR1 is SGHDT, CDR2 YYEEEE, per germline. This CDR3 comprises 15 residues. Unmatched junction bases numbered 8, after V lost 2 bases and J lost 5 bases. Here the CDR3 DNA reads TGTGCCAGCAGCTTCCGGACAGGGTTCCGGTATGGCTACACCTTC. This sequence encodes CASSFRTGFRYGYTF.

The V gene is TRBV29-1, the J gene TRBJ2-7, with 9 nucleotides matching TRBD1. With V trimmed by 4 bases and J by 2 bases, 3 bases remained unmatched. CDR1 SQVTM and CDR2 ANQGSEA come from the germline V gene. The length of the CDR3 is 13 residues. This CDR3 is CSVGQGVPYEQYF. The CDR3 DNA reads TGCAGCGTTGGACAGGGGGTCCCCTACGAGCAGTACTTC.

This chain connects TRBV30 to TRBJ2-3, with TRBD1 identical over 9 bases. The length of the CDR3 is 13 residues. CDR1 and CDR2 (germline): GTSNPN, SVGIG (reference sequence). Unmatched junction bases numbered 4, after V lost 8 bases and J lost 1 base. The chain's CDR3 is CATRTGGTDTQYF. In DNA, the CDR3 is TGTGCCACCCGGACAGGGGGCACAGATACGCAGTATTTT. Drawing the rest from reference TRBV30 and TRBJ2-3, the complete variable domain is SQTIHQWPATLVQPVGSPLSLECTVEGTSNPNLYWYRQAAGRGLQLLFYSVGIGQISSEVPQNLSASRPQDRQFILSSKKLLLSDSGFYLCATRTGGTDTQYFGPGTRLTVL.

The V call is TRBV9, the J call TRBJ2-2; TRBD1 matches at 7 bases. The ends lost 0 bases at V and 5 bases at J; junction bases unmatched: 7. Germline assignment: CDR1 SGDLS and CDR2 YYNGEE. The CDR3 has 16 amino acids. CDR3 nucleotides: TGTGCCAGCAGCGTAGCTCGGAGACAGGGAACCGGGGAGCTGTTTTTT. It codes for CASSVARRQGTGELFF.

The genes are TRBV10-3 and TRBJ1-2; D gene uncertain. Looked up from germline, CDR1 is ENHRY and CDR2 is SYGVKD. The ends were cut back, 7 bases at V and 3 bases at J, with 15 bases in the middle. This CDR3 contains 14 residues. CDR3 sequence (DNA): TGTGCCATCACTCCGCCCGGGCGGGACTATGGCTACACCTTC. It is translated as CAITPPGRDYGYTF.

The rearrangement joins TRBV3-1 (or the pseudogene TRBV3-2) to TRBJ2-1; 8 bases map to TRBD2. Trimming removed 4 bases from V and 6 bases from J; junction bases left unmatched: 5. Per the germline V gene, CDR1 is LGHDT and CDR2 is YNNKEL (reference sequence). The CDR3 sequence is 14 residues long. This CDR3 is CASSRGGGPNEQFF. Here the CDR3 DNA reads TGTGCCAGCAGCCGCGGCGGGGGGCCCAATGAGCAGTTCTTC.

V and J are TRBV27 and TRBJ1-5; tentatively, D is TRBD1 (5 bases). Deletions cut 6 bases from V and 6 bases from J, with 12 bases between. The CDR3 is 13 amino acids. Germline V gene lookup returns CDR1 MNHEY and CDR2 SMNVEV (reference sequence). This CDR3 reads CASSPGGGQPQHF. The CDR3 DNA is TGTGCCAGCAGCCCGGGGGGTGGTCAGCCCCAGCATTTT.

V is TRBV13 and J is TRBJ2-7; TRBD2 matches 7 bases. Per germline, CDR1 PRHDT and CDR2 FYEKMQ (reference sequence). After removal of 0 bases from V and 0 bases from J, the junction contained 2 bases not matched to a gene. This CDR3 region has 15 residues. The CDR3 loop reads CASSLGLADSYEQYF. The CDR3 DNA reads TGTGCCAGCAGCTTAGGCCTAGCGGACTCCTACGAGCAGTACTTC.

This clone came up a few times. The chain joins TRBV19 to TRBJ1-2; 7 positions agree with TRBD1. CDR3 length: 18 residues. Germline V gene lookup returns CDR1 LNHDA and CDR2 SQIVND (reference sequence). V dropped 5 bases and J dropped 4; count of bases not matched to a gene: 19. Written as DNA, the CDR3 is TGTGCCAGTAGTCCGAGGTGGGCAGGGGGGCCTCCTAGCTATGGCTACACCTTC. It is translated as CASSPRWAGGPPSYGYTF. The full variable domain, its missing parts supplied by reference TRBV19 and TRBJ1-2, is DGGITQSPKYLFRKEGQNVTLSCEQNLNHDAMYWYRQDPGQGLRLIYYSQIVNDFQKGDIAEGYSVSREKKESFPLTVTSAQKNPTAFYLCASSPRWAGGPPSYGYTFGSGTRLTVV.

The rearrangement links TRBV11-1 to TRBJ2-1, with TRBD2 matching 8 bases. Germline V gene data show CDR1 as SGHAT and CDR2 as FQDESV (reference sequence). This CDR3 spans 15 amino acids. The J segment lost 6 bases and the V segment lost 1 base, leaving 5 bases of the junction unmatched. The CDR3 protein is CASSLVASGPNEQFF. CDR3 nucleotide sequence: TGTGCCAGCAGCTTAGTGGCTAGCGGGCCCAATGAGCAGTTCTTC.

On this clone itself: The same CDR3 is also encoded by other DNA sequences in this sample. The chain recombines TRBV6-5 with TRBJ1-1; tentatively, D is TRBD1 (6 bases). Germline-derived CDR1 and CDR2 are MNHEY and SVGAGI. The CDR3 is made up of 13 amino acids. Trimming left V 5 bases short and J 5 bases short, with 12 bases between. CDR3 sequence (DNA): TGTGCCAGCAGTCCGAGGGGGGGTACTGAAGCTTTCTTT. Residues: CASSPRGGTEAFF.

CDR3 DNA sequence: TGTGCCAGCAGCTCCGAGACAGGGGGTAACTATGGCTACACCTTC. Translated, it gives CASSSETGGNYGYTF. This rearrangement joins TRBV7-9 to TRBJ1-2; 9 nucleotides line up with TRBD1. The CDR3 runs to 15 residues. CDR1 is SEHNR and CDR2 is FQNEAQ in the germline V gene (reference sequence). V was clipped by 4 bases and J by 1 base; unmatched bases: 4.

The CDR3 nucleotides are TGCGCCAGCTGTTTCGCGGGGGGGTGGACAGATACGCAGTATTTT. Translated, it gives CASCFAGGWTDTQYF. The chain employs TRBV5-1 and TRBJ2-3; 9 nucleotides match TRBD2. V lost 7 bases and J lost 3; bases outside the gene matches: 9. This CDR3 is 15 amino acids long. Germline CDR1 SGHRS, CDR2 YFSETQ.

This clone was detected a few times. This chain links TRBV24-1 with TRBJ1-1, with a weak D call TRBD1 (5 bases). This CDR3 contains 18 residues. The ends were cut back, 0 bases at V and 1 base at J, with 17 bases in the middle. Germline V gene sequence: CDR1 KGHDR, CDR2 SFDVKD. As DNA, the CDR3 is TGTGCCACCAGTGATTTGCAAATCGGGGGACCGACGAACACTGAAGCTTTCTTT. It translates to CATSDLQIGGPTNTEAFF.

The CDR3 region is CSVEDYGTGGGYTF. CDR3 in DNA: TGCAGCGTTGAAGATTATGGGACAGGGGGTGGCTACACCTTC. The J gene is TRBJ1-2, the V gene TRBV29-1; 11 bases are a match to TRBD1. The CDR3 totals 14 residues. The junction had 4 bases not matched to a gene; V was cut back by 0 bases and J by 7 bases. Germline V gene data show CDR1 as SQVTM and CDR2 as ANQGSEA.

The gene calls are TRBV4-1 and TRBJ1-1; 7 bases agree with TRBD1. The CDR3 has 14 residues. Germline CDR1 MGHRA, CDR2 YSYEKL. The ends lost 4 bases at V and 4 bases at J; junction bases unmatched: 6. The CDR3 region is CASSRQGDGTEAFF. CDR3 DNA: TGCGCCAGCAGCCGGCAGGGGGACGGCACTGAAGCTTTCTTT.

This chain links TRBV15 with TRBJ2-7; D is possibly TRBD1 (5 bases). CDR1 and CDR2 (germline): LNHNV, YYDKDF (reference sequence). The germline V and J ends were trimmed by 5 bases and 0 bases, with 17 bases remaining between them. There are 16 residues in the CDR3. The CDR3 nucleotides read TGTGCCACCAGCGCCCCCGCGGCAGGGTTCTCCTACGAGCAGTACTTC. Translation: CATSAPAAGFSYEQYF.

CDR3 region: CASSKIGVDGYTF. For the CDR3, the DNA is TGTGCCAGCAGCAAGATAGGGGTGGATGGCTACACCTTC. The chain employs TRBV21-1 and TRBJ1-2; TRBD1, the D gene given by the table, was not confirmed from the DNA. TRBV21-1 is recorded as a pseudogene. The CDR3 covers 13 residues.

The CDR3 is CASSEEDRYYGYTF. Written as DNA, the CDR3 is TGTGCCAGCAGTGAAGAAGACAGGTACTATGGCTACACCTTC. This chain connects TRBV2 to TRBJ1-2; D possibly corresponds to TRBD1 (6 bases). V lost 1 base to trimming and J lost 3 bases, with 9 bases between them. Germline V gene data show CDR1 as SNHLY and CDR2 as FYNNEI. The CDR3 covers 14 residues.

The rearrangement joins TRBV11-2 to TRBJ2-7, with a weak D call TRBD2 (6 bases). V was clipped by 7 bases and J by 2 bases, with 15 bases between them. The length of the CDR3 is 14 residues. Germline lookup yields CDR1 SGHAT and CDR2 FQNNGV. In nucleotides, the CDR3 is TGTGCCAGCACGGGGGAGAGGTTAACCTACGAGCAGTACTTC. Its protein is CASTGERLTYEQYF.